This paragraph reports one TCR beta chain. Sequencing used immunoSEQ multiplex PCR; TCRdb keeps in-frame clones, though not all of them. The sample consists of more than 150,000 clones, 80% to 90% of them appearing once. These data are taken from a study of blood T cell repertoires in COVID-19. Study at large: Material from acute and convalescent COVID-19 was sourced from the United States, Italy and Spain.

Germline V CDR1 and CDR2: MNHEY, SVGEGT. The length of the CDR3 is 15 residues. J gave up 3 bases and V 4 bases, and 7 bases lay outside the gene matches. The chain is built from TRBV6-2 or TRBV6-3 and TRBJ2-7; 9 nucleotides line up with TRBD1. Sequenced material: peripheral blood. The sequence was obtained from an older woman with acute or convalescent COVID-19. CDR3 sequence: CASSSAGTGFYEQYF. The CDR3 region has the DNA TGTGCCAGCAGTTCTGCCGGGACAGGGTTCTACGAGCAGTACTTC.